What follows is one T cell receptor (beta chain) and its context. The repertoire was sequenced with immunoSEQ multiplex PCR; TCRdb's copy has only in-frame clones and lacks some. This repertoire shows about 5,500 clones, approximately 80% found once; its top ten account for under 30%. The CDR3 is made up of 13 amino acids. Germline values: CDR1 MDHEN, CDR2 SYDVKM. Trimming stripped 3 bases from V and 3 bases from J, with 9 bases between. The data were taken from a study of OX40 agonist ivuxolimab in advanced cancers. Study summary: Mean age approximately 55 years, range roughly 23 to 79; 82.7% male. Previous treatment with anti-PD-1, anti-PD-L1 or anti-CTLA-4 therapy was allowed; 30% to 50% had received some.

The sequence derives from an adult with an advanced solid tumor such as melanoma, head and neck, liver or kidney cancer. The chain carries TRBV28 and TRBJ2-7; D uncertain. The source was CD4+ or CD8+ T cells sorted from blood, collected in a trial of the OX40 agonist ivuxolimab. The CDR3: CASSFVAIYEQYF. CDR3 DNA: TGTGCCAGCAGTTTTGTGGCCATCTACGAGCAGTACTTC.